The clone carrying this TCR beta chain occurred a few times. What it recognizes is unknown. From the reads, TCRdb called clonotypes with MiXCR, one entry per CDR3 protein. This table holds hundreds of thousands of distinct CDR3 sequences, under 45% found once. The record originates from a study of T cell repertoires in cytomegalovirus infection. About the research overall: HLA-B-restricted CMV epitopes that are well studied were used alongside recently identified HLA-C-restricted ones.

From germline, CDR1 is SGHAT and CDR2 FQNNGV. This CDR3 is built from 14 residues. Trimming took off 5 bases at V and 10 bases at J, with 19 bases between the two ends. Study-wide results and caveats: Predominance within the ex vivo response was attributable to HLA-C-restricted CMV-specific TCR beta clonotypes.

The J gene is TRBJ2-3, the V gene TRBV11-2; D call uncertain. The sequence was obtained from a human donor in good health (CMV status not recorded). Some clones in this sample may be carry-over from other donors' samples. Sample: cultured PBMCs, taken from culture after CMV antigen stimulation. In DNA form, the CDR3 reads TGTGCCAGCAGCGTCCCGGGTGCTAGGTTAGCGCAGTATTTT. Its protein is CASSVPGARLAQYF.